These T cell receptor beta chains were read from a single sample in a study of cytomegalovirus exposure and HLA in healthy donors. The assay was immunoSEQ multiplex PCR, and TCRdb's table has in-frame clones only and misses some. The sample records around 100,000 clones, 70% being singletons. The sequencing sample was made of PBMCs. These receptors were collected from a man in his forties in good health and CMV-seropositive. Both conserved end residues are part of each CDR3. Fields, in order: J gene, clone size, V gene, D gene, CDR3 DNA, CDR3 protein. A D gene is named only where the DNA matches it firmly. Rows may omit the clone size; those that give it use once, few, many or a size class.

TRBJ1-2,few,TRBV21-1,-,TGTGCCAGCAGCAAAGAGTTGAGGGGGCTGAACTATGGCTACACCTTC,CASSKELRGLNYGYTF
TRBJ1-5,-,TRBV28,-,TGTGCCAGCAGGGGGCGCGTGGCTAGCAATCAGCCCCAGCATTTT,CASRGRVASNQPQHF
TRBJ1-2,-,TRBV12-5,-,TGTGCTAGTGCTTCAGGGGTCATGGATGGCTACACCTTC,CASASGVMDGYTF
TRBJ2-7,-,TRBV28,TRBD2,TGTGCCAGCAGCCCAAACGGGCTAGCGGGAGCTGGGCAGTACTTC,CASSPNGLAGAGQYF
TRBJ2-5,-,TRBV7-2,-,TGTGCCAGCAGCTCCTACCGCCAAGAGACCCAGTACTTC,CASSSYRQETQYF
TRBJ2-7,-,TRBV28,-,TGTGCCAGCAGTTTAGCTAGGTTTCCTCCCTACGAGCAGTACTTC,CASSLARFPPYEQYF
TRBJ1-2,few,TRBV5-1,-,TGCGCCAGCAGCTTGGGGGGGGTAACTAACTATGGCTACACCTTC,CASSLGGVTNYGYTF
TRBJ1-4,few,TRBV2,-,TGTGCCAGCAGTGAAGAGGCAGGGGCGACTGAAAAACTGTTTTTT,CASSEEAGATEKLFF
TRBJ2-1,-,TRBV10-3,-,TGTGCCATCAGTGAAGGCCCGGAGGGTGAGCAGTTCTTC,CAISEGPEGEQFF
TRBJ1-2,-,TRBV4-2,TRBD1,TGTGCCAGCAGCCAAGAAGGGGGCAACTATGGCTACACCTTC,CASSQEGGNYGYTF
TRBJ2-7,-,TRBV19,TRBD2,TGTGCCACTAGTTCCCGAATTTCTAGCGGATCATACGAGCAGTACTTC,CATSSRISSGSYEQYF
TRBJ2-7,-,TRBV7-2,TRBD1,TGTGCCAGCAGCCACAGGGGGCGAGAGCAGTACTTC,CASSHRGREQYF
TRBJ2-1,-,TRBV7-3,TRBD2,TGTGCCAGCAGCCGACTAGCGGGAGAAGGAAATGAGCAGTTCTTC,CASSRLAGEGNEQFF
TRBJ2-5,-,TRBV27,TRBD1,TGTGCCAGCAGTTTGGCACAGGGGGTTGGAGAGACCCAGTACTTC,CASSLAQGVGETQYF
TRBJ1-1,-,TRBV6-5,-,TGTGCCAGCAGTTACTCTAGGACAGCGAGAGCTGAAGCTTTCTTT,CASSYSRTARAEAFF
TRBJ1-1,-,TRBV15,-,TGTGCCACCAGCAGAGGTCTTCCTATGAACACTGAAGCTTTCTTT,CATSRGLPMNTEAFF
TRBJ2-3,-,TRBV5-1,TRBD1,TGCGCCAGCAGCTGGGGACAGGGGGCAACAGATACGCAGTATTTT,CASSWGQGATDTQYF
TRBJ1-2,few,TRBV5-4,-,TGTGCCAGCAGCCCTGAGTCTACGGCGGCCTCCTATGGCTACACCTTC,CASSPESTAASYGYTF
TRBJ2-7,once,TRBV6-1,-,TGTGCCAGCAGCGTGCGAGAGGTAGCCTACGAGCAGTACTTC,CASSVREVAYEQYF
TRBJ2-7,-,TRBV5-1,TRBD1,TGCGCCAGCAGCATAGGACAGGGCAGGGAGCAGTACTTC,CASSIGQGREQYF
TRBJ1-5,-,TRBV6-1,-,TGTGCCAGCAGTGCGTCAGGGGCGGGTCAGCCCCAGCATTTT,CASSASGAGQPQHF
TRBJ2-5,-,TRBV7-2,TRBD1,TGTGCCAGCAGCCCTGGGGACAGACAAGAGACCCAGTACTTC,CASSPGDRQETQYF
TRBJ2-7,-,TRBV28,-,TGTGCCAGCAGTTTAAGTGTCAGGGTAATTTACGAGCAGTACTTC,CASSLSVRVIYEQYF
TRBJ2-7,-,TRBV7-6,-,TGTGCCAGCAGCACAGCCCAGGGGAGTAACGAGCAGTACTTC,CASSTAQGSNEQYF
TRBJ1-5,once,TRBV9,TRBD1,TGTGCCAGCAGCGTCGGACAGGGGGTGGATGAGCCCCAGCATTTT,CASSVGQGVDEPQHF
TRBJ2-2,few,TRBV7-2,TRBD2,TGTGCCAGCAGCTTAGGGGCTAGCGGTACGAACACCGGGGAGCTGTTTTTT,CASSLGASGTNTGELFF
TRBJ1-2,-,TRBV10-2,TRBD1,TGCGCCAGCAGTCCCCAGGGGGCTATAGGGAACTATGGCTACACCTTC,CASSPQGAIGNYGYTF
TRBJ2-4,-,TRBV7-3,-,TGTGCCAGCAGCCCCAGGGCCCCCCTGGAAGCCAAAAACATTCAGTACTTC,CASSPRAPLEAKNIQYF
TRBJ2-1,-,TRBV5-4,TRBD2,TGTGCCAGCAGTGAGCGGGAGGGCTATAATGAGCAGTTCTTC,CASSEREGYNEQFF
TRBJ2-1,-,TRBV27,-,TGTGCCAGCAGTTTATCAGCCCCCGACGCGACAGACAATGAGCAGTTCTTC,CASSLSAPDATDNEQFF
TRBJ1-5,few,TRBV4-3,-,TGCGCCAGCAGCCAAGATTTCCAGGGAAATCAGCCCCAGCATTTT,CASSQDFQGNQPQHF
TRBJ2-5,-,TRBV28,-,TGTGCCAGCAGTTACTCCGGGACAAGGGGTGGGGAGACCCAGTACTTC,CASSYSGTRGGETQYF
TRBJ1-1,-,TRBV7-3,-,TGTGCCAGCAGCTCCCTAGTTGAGGGGAACACTGAAGCTTTCTTT,CASSSLVEGNTEAFF
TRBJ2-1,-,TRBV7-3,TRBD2,TGTGCCAGCAGCTTAAAGTTGACTAGCGGGGCCTACAATGAGCAGTTCTTC,CASSLKLTSGAYNEQFF
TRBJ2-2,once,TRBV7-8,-,TGTGCCAGCTTATCATTCCCTCAACGGCGGGGAGGGGAGCTGTTTTTT,CASLSFPQRRGGELFF
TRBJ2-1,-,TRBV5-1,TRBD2,TGCGCCAGCAGCGGGTCCTTAGCGGGAGGTTACAATGAGCAGTTCTTC,CASSGSLAGGYNEQFF
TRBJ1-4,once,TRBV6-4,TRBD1,TGTGCCAGCAGCGCCAGGACAGGGGGGGATAATGGGAAACTGTTTTTT,CASSARTGGDNGKLFF
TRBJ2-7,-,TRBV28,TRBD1,TGTGCCAGCAGCCTAAAAGCCGGGACAGGGACCTACGAGCAGTACTTC,CASSLKAGTGTYEQYF
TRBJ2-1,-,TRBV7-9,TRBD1,TGTGCCAGCAGCTTAAGCCAGGGGGCGAATGAGCAGTTCTTC,CASSLSQGANEQFF